This TCR beta chain was documented in a study of cytomegalovirus exposure and HLA in healthy donors. In the PCR, 60 Vbeta and 13 Jbeta primers were used. The protocol was immunoSEQ multiplex PCR, while the TCRdb copy is restricted to in-frame clones and leaves out a portion. The repertoire has around 170,000 clones, around 86% of them found once; the top ten carry less than 0.85%. Germline V gene sequence: CDR1 SGHVS, CDR2 FQNEAQ. The V end was cut by 1 base, the J end by 3 bases, with 10 bases between. The CDR3 covers 14 residues. V is TRBV7-8 and J is TRBJ2-7; TRBD1 might be the D (6 bases). This TCR was recovered from a woman aged 18-30 years in good health and CMV-seronegative. Sequencing was done on a sample of PBMCs. CDR3 sequence: CASSLDPGDYEQYF. CDR3 sequence (DNA): TGTGCCAGCAGCTTAGATCCAGGGGACTACGAGCAGTACTTC.